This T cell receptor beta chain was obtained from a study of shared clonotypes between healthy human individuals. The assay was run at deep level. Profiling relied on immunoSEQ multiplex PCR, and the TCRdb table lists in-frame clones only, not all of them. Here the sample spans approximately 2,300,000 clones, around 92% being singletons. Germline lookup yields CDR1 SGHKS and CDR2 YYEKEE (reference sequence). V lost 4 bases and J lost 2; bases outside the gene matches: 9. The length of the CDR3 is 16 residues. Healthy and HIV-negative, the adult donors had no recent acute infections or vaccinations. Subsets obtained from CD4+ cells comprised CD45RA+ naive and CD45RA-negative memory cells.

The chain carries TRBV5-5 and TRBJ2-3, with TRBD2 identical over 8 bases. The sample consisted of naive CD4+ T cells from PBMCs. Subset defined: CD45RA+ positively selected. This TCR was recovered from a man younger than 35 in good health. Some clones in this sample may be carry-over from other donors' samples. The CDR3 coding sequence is TGTGCCAGCAGCACTTTACGGACTAGCACCACAGATACGCAGTATTTT. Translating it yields CASSTLRTSTTDTQYF. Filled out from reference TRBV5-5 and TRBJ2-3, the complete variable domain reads DAGVTQSPTHLIKTRGQQVTLRCSPISGHKSVSWYQQVLGQGPQFIFQYYEKEERGRGNFPDRFSARQFPNYSSELNVNALLLGDSALYLCASSTLRTSTTDTQYFGPGTRLTVL.